What follows are 7 T cell receptor beta chains derived from one specimen sequenced in a study of blood T cells in healthy people across ages. With a J-beta primer mix and a sample-barcoded 5' primer, a second PCR ran about 7 to 12 cycles. TCRdb itself ran the 5' RACE reads through MiXCR, one entry per CDR3 protein. The table has about 1,400,000 distinct CDR3 sequences, about 43% seen once. The sequenced sample consisted of blood. The receptors derive from a woman between 18 and 29 years old in good health.

This clonotype appeared a single time. The CDR3 DNA reads TGTGCCAGCAGCCCGTCCTCGGGTGCGGGGGTGGAGACCCAGTACTTC. Protein product: CASSPSSGAGVETQYF. The V gene is TRBV9, the J gene TRBJ2-5; 7 bases fit TRBD2. Germline assignment: CDR1 SGDLS and CDR2 YYNGEE. The CDR3 length is 16 residues. The J segment lost 5 bases and the V segment lost 4 bases, leaving 14 bases of the junction unmatched.

This clonotype turned up a few times. The rearrangement links TRBV7-9 to TRBJ2-1; D is uncertain. V was trimmed by 10 bases and J by 5 bases, leaving 9 bases between them. The CDR3 contains 11 residues. CDR1 and CDR2 (germline): SEHNR, FQNEAQ (reference sequence). CDR3 sequence: CANDPNNEQFF. The DNA of the CDR3 is TGTGCCAACGACCCTAACAATGAGCAGTTCTTC.

This clonotype turned up a few times. The genes are TRBV2 and TRBJ1-2; no firm D call. The length of the CDR3 is 12 residues. Germline V gene data show CDR1 as SNHLY and CDR2 as FYNNEI. Trimming stripped 11 bases from V and 8 bases from J, with 18 bases between. In DNA form, the CDR3 reads TGTGCCGGCCAAGACTGGGATTCAGGCTACACCTTC. This encodes CAGQDWDSGYTF.

V usage is TRBV6-1 and J usage is TRBJ2-7; 8 bases agree with TRBD2. Germline V CDR1 and CDR2: MNHNS, SASEGT. The CDR3 has 15 amino acids. Germline trimming cut 1 base from V and 5 bases from J; bases unmatched to any gene: 7. The CDR3 bases are TGTGCCAGCAGTGAAGGAGGTAGCGGGACGGACGAGCAGTACTTC. Translated: CASSEGGSGTDEQYF.

This clonotype was counted between two and nine times. The chain uses TRBV12-5 and TRBJ2-3, with TRBD2 matching 8 bases. Looked up from germline, CDR1 is LGHNT and CDR2 is FRNRAP. This CDR3 spans 17 amino acids. V trimming: 7 bases; J trimming: 4 bases; junction bases outside the gene matches: 16. The CDR3 DNA sequence: TGTGCTAGTGCCGATCTCAACGGGGGGGCAGGCCCAGATACGCAGTATTTT. Amino acids: CASADLNGGAGPDTQYF.

The chain links TRBV24-1 to TRBJ1-2; D is unresolved. The CDR3 is 14 amino acids. Germline CDR1 and CDR2: KGHDR and SFDVKD. Trimming stripped 1 base from V and 8 bases from J, with 13 bases between. Here the CDR3 DNA reads TGTGCCACCAGTGATTTTTCGCAGGACGGCGGCTACACCTTC. It codes for CATSDFSQDGGYTF.

As for this clonotype: An end of the junction differs from the germline gene, which may be a read error. CDR3 protein: CASGQDYAATIETQYF. In nucleotides, the CDR3 is TGCGCCAGCGGCCAAGATTACGCGGCAACAATAGAGACCCAGTACTTC. The chain is built from TRBV4-1 and TRBJ2-7; D is undetermined. The closer fit of TRBJ2-5 to the DNA end suggests the J call may be wrong. CDR3 length: 16 residues. Looked up from germline, CDR1 is MGHRA and CDR2 is YSYEKL.